This T cell receptor (beta chain) was observed in a study of T-cell memory formation after mild COVID-19. TCRdb fed the 5' RACE reads into MiXCR, producing one record per CDR3 protein. The sample carries hundreds of thousands of distinct CDR3 sequences, around a sixth recorded once. The ends were cut back, 5 bases at V and 3 bases at J, with 13 bases in the middle. The CDR3 extends over 14 amino acids. Looked up from germline, CDR1 is SEHNR and CDR2 is FQNEAQ (reference sequence). Only a few counts were recorded for this clonotype. V and J are TRBV7-9 and TRBJ1-1; no clear D gene. The sample consisted of PBMCs or a T cell subset sorted from them (not recorded which). The sequence was obtained from an adult woman who had mild COVID-19 (a few samples of this study predate the infection). Cell type and time point are not known. The CDR3 loop is CASSPVDTDTEAFF. The CDR3 DNA reads TGTGCCAGCAGCCCCGTAGACACTGACACTGAAGCTTTCTTT.